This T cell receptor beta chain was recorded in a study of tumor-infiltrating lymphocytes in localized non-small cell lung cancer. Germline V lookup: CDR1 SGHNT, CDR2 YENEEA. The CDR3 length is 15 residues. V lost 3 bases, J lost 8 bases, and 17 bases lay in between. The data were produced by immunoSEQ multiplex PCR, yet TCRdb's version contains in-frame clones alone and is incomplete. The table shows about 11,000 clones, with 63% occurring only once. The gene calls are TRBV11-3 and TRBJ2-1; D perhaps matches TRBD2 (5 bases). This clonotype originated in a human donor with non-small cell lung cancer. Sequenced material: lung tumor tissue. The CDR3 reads CASSFRRGSGDEQFF. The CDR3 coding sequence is TGTGCCAGCAGCTTTAGAAGAGGGTCTGGCGATGAGCAGTTCTTC.